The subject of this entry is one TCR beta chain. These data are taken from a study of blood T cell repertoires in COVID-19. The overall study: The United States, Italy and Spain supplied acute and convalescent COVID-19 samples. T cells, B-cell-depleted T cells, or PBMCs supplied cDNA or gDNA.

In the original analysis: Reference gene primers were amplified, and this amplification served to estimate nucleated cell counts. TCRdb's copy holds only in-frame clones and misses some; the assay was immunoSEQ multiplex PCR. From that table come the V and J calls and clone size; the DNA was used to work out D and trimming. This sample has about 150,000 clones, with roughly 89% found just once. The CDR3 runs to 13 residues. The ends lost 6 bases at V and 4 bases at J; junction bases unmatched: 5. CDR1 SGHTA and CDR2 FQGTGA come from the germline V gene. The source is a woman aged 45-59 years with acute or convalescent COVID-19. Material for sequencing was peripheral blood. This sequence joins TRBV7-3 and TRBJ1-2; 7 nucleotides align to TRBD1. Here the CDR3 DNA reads TGTGCCAGCAGACTAGACAGGGTCTATGGCTACACCTTC. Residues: CASRLDRVYGYTF. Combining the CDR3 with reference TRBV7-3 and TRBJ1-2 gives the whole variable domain GAGVSQTPSNKVTEKGKYVELRCDPISGHTALYWYRQSLGQGPEFLIYFQGTGAADDSGLPNDRFFAVRPEGSVSTLKIQRTERGDSAVYLCASRLDRVYGYTFGSGTRLTVV.